The rows below give T cell receptor beta chains drawn from one sample of a study of vaccination effects on CD4 cells after COVID-19. These TCRs' antigens remain unknown. Assay: immunoSEQ multiplex PCR; the TCRdb copy retains only in-frame clones and omits some. The table has about 59,000 clones, under 80% seen once; the top ten hold roughly 2%. The starting material was CD4+ T cells from PBMCs cultured with HCoV-OC43 spike peptides, obtained after COVID-19 vaccination. The receptors originated from a human donor who received a COVID-19 vaccine. CDR3s include the opening cysteine and the closing phenylalanine or tryptophan. A D gene is named only where the DNA matches it firmly. The size of a clone is reported for some rows only, either as once, few or many, or as a class for expanded clones.

D gene,CDR3 length,clone size,J gene,V gene,CDR3 protein,CDR3 DNA
NA,14,NA,TRBJ2-2,TRBV5-1,CASSPGHNTGELFF,TGCGCCAGCAGCCCGGGACATAACACCGGGGAGCTGTTTTTT
TRBD2,14,NA,TRBJ2-5,TRBV9,CASSVVSGGETQYF,TGTGCCAGCAGCGTAGTTAGCGGGGGAGAGACCCAGTACTTC
NA,14,NA,TRBJ1-1,TRBV4-1,CASSQVPLNTEAFF,TGCGCCAGCAGCCAAGTCCCCCTGAACACTGAAGCTTTCTTT
TRBD2,14,NA,TRBJ2-1,TRBV30,CAWRLRGGHNEQFF,TGTGCCTGGAGGCTCCGCGGGGGGCACAATGAGCAGTTCTTC
NA,12,NA,TRBJ2-5,TRBV29-1,CSVKTGGETQYF,TGCAGCGTAAAGACTGGGGGGGAGACCCAGTACTTC
NA,15,NA,TRBJ1-2,TRBV5-1,CASRFTTESYGGYTF,TGCGCCAGCAGGTTCACCACGGAGAGTTATGGTGGCTACACCTTC
NA,16,NA,TRBJ2-2,TRBV5-1,CASSRLGQANTGELFF,TGCGCCAGCAGCCGGTTGGGGCAGGCGAACACCGGGGAGCTGTTTTTT
NA,18,NA,TRBJ2-2,TRBV2,CASSETGSGGPNTGELFF,TGTGCCAGCAGCGAAACAGGCTCCGGCGGGCCGAACACCGGGGAGCTGTTTTTT
NA,12,NA,TRBJ2-5,TRBV28,CASSLLSETQYF,TGTGCCAGCAGTTTACTCAGCGAGACCCAGTACTTC
NA,15,NA,TRBJ1-1,TRBV28,CASSLLQGSNTEAFF,TGTGCCAGCAGTTTATTGCAGGGATCTAACACTGAAGCTTTCTTT
NA,11,NA,TRBJ2-3,TRBV28,CASENTDTQYF,TGTGCCAGTGAGAACACAGATACGCAGTATTTT
NA,15,few,TRBJ1-5,TRBV9,CASSAQGYNDQPQHF,TGTGCCAGCAGCGCCCAGGGTTATAACGATCAGCCCCAGCATTTT
NA,13,once,TRBJ1-4,TRBV30,CAWSSQGREKLFF,TGTGCCTGGAGTTCCCAGGGGAGGGAAAAACTGTTTTTT
NA,13,NA,TRBJ1-3,TRBV29-1,CSVESTSGNTIYF,TGCAGCGTTGAAAGCACCTCTGGAAACACCATATATTTT
NA,13,NA,TRBJ1-2,TRBV7-8,CASSPNSGEGYTF,TGTGCCAGCAGCCCAAATTCAGGGGAAGGCTACACCTTC
TRBD1,13,NA,TRBJ1-2,TRBV12-3/TRBV12-4,CASSPGTVYGYTF,TGTGCCAGCAGCCCAGGGACAGTCTATGGCTACACCTTC
NA,15,NA,TRBJ1-2,TRBV5-6,CASSSAGEANYGYTF,TGTGCCAGCAGCTCGGCAGGGGAGGCTAACTATGGCTACACCTTC
NA,14,NA,TRBJ2-5,TRBV5-4,CASSLGGVGETQYF,TGTGCCAGCAGCTTGGGGGGGGTAGGGGAGACCCAGTACTTC
NA,12,once,TRBJ1-6,TRBV24-1,CATRVYESPLHF,TGTGCCACCAGGGTGTATGAGTCACCCCTCCACTTT
TRBD1,15,few,TRBJ1-4,TRBV7-9,CASSRKQGAEEKLFF,TGTGCCAGCAGCCGAAAACAGGGGGCGGAAGAAAAACTGTTTTTT
NA,14,NA,TRBJ2-5,TRBV18,CASSARHYQETQYF,TGTGCCAGCTCAGCAAGACACTACCAAGAGACCCAGTACTTC
TRBD2,16,NA,TRBJ2-2,TRBV4-1,CASSQDLMGRAGELFF,TGCGCCAGCAGCCAAGATCTCATGGGGAGGGCCGGGGAGCTGTTTTTT
NA,16,once,TRBJ2-5,TRBV5-1,CASSLKRLARAETQYF,TGCGCCAGCAGCTTGAAAAGGCTAGCGAGGGCGGAGACCCAGTACTTC
NA,13,NA,TRBJ2-5,TRBV5-1,CASNRGDQETQYF,TGCGCCAGCAATCGAGGGGATCAAGAGACCCAGTACTTC
TRBD1,15,NA,TRBJ2-1,TRBV10-1,CASSLDRGWDNEQFF,TGCGCCAGCAGTCTCGACAGGGGATGGGACAATGAGCAGTTCTTC
NA,14,NA,TRBJ1-2,TRBV24-1,CATSDLSRNYGYTF,TGTGCCACCAGTGATTTATCCCGGAACTATGGCTACACCTTC
TRBD1,11,once,TRBJ1-2,TRBV2,CAIWDRDGYTF,TGTGCCATCTGGGACAGGGATGGCTACACCTTC
NA,14,NA,TRBJ1-1,TRBV5-1,CASSVDLPGTEAFF,TGCGCCAGCAGCGTGGACCTACCGGGGACTGAAGCTTTCTTT
NA,18,NA,TRBJ2-2,TRBV14,CASSSHLIGGRLGGELFF,TGTGCCAGCAGCTCCCACTTAATCGGGGGCCGGTTAGGCGGGGAGCTGTTTTTT
TRBD2,16,NA,TRBJ2-3,TRBV5-1,CASSPGLSLGTDTQYF,TGCGCCAGCAGCCCGGGACTATCCCTGGGGACAGATACGCAGTATTTT
NA,16,few,TRBJ2-5,TRBV9,CASSVGPADRPETQYF,TGTGCCAGCAGCGTGGGGCCAGCCGACCGTCCAGAGACCCAGTACTTC
NA,12,once,TRBJ1-2,TRBV6-5,CASGVGNYGYTF,TGTGCCAGCGGGGTCGGGAACTATGGCTACACCTTC
NA,15,NA,TRBJ1-2,TRBV7-9,CASSLEGPSLYGYTF,TGTGCCAGCAGCTTAGAGGGTCCGTCCCTCTATGGCTACACCTTC
NA,15,NA,TRBJ1-1,TRBV19,CASDTNGQLYTEAFF,TGTGCCAGTGACACAAATGGACAGCTTTACACTGAAGCTTTCTTT
TRBD2,19,NA,TRBJ2-1,TRBV2,CASKPGVSGGPSSYNEQFF,TGTGCCAGCAAACCCGGAGTAAGCGGGGGGCCTAGCTCCTACAATGAGCAGTTCTTC
TRBD1,14,NA,TRBJ2-5,TRBV6-5,CASTRQGAWETQYF,TGTGCCAGCACCCGACAGGGGGCTTGGGAGACCCAGTACTTC
TRBD1,13,NA,TRBJ1-4,TRBV3-1/TRBV3-2,CASSVGTDEKLFF,TGTGCCAGCAGCGTCGGGACAGATGAAAAACTGTTTTTT
NA,14,NA,TRBJ1-3,TRBV28,CASSVTGSGNTIYF,TGTGCCAGCAGTGTTACAGGTTCTGGAAACACCATATATTTT
NA,14,NA,TRBJ1-2,TRBV5-1,CASAQTGTQDGYTF,TGCGCCAGCGCACAAACCGGGACTCAAGATGGCTACACCTTC